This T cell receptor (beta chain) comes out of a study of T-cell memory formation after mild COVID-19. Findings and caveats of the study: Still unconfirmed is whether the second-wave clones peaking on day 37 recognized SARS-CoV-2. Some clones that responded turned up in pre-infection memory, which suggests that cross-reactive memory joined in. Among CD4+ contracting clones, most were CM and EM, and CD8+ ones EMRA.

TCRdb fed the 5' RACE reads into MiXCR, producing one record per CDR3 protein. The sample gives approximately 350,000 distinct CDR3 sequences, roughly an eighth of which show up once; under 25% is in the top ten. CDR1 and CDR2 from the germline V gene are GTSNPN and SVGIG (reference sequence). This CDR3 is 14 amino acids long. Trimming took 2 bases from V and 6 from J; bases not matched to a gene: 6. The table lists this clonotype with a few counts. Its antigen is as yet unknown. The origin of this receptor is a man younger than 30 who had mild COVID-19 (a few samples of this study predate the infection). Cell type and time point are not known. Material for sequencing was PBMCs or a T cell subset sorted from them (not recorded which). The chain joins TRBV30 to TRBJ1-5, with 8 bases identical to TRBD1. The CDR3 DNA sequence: TGTGCCTGGAGTAGGACGGACAGGGTTCAGCCCCAGCATTTT. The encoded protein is CAWSRTDRVQPQHF.